This is a list of T cell receptor beta chains from one sample in a study of regulatory T cells in long-lasting Graves disease. TCRdb reanalysed the multiplex PCR reads using MiXCR and keeps one entry per CDR3 protein. The sample yields about 460,000 distinct CDR3 sequences, roughly 23% seen once. The specimen comprised peripheral blood mononuclear cells (PBMCs), sampled when the disease was refractory, from a patient treated with antithyroid drugs. The origin of the receptors is a female donor with Graves disease. Each CDR3 is given with its conserved first and last residue. The order of the fields is clone size, J gene, V gene, D gene, CDR3 protein, CDR3 DNA. D genes are given only for firm matches. A clone size is listed for some rows: how often the clone was seen (once, few, many), or a class if it is expanded.

clone size: many
J gene: TRBJ2-7
V gene: TRBV27
D gene: TRBD1
CDR3 protein: CASSFGTAPSEQYF
CDR3 DNA: TGTGCCAGCAGTTTTGGGACAGCTCCCTCCGAGCAGTACTTC

clone size: -
J gene: TRBJ1-5
V gene: TRBV10-3
D gene: TRBD1
CDR3 protein: CAIRPTGFGQPQHF
CDR3 DNA: TGTGCCATCAGGCCGACAGGGTTCGGACAGCCCCAGCATTTT

clone size: many
J gene: TRBJ1-1
V gene: TRBV7-2
D gene: -
CDR3 protein: CASSLEAGANTEAFF
CDR3 DNA: TGTGCCAGCAGCTTAGAGGCGGGGGCGAACACTGAAGCTTTCTTT

clone size: -
J gene: TRBJ1-4
V gene: TRBV7-9
D gene: TRBD1
CDR3 protein: CASRRRQGNEKLFF
CDR3 DNA: TGTGCCAGCAGACGCCGACAGGGTAATGAAAAACTGTTTTTT

clone size: -
J gene: TRBJ1-1
V gene: TRBV30
D gene: -
CDR3 protein: CAWSPTIRPNTEAFF
CDR3 DNA: TGTGCCTGGAGCCCGACGATTAGACCGAACACTGAAGCTTTCTTT

clone size: -
J gene: TRBJ2-1
V gene: TRBV7-3
D gene: -
CDR3 protein: CASSPEGLYNEQFF
CDR3 DNA: TGTGCCAGCAGCCCTGAGGGCCTCTACAATGAGCAGTTCTTC

clone size: -
J gene: TRBJ2-3
V gene: TRBV20-1
D gene: TRBD2
CDR3 protein: CSAPTAGGKDTQYF
CDR3 DNA: TGCAGTGCCCCCACAGCGGGGGGGAAAGATACGCAGTATTTT

clone size: many
J gene: TRBJ2-7
V gene: TRBV6-9
D gene: -
CDR3 protein: CASRFRDTLEQYF
CDR3 DNA: TGTGCCAGCAGGTTCCGGGACACCCTTGAGCAGTACTTC

clone size: few
J gene: TRBJ2-2
V gene: TRBV29-1
D gene: TRBD2
CDR3 protein: CSVGREVTGELFF
CDR3 DNA: TGCAGCGTTGGGCGGGAGGTTACCGGGGAGCTGTTTTTT

clone size: few
J gene: TRBJ2-1
V gene: TRBV7-2
D gene: -
CDR3 protein: CASGERWYNEQFF
CDR3 DNA: TGTGCCAGCGGGGAAAGGTGGTACAATGAGCAGTTCTTC

clone size: few
J gene: TRBJ1-1
V gene: TRBV20-1
D gene: TRBD1
CDR3 protein: CSSGGSAFF
CDR3 DNA: TGCAGCTCAGGGGGCTCGGCTTTCTTT

clone size: few
J gene: TRBJ2-6
V gene: TRBV29-1
D gene: -
CDR3 protein: CSVGQAVSGANVLTF
CDR3 DNA: TGCAGCGTTGGCCAGGCGGTCTCTGGGGCCAACGTCCTGACTTTC

clone size: many
J gene: TRBJ1-2
V gene: TRBV20-1
D gene: TRBD1
CDR3 protein: CSARQGVNYGYTF
CDR3 DNA: TGCAGTGCCAGACAGGGCGTCAACTATGGCTACACCTTC

clone size: many
J gene: TRBJ1-2
V gene: TRBV6-5
D gene: -
CDR3 protein: CASSYAAGGRDDYTF
CDR3 DNA: TGTGCCAGCAGTTACGCGGCAGGCGGGCGGGATGACTACACCTTC

clone size: -
J gene: TRBJ1-2
V gene: TRBV7-9
D gene: -
CDR3 protein: CASSLEVSGGGYTF
CDR3 DNA: TGTGCCAGCAGCTTAGAAGTGAGCGGAGGCGGCTACACCTTC

clone size: many
J gene: TRBJ1-1
V gene: TRBV28
D gene: -
CDR3 protein: CASSRRAEAFF
CDR3 DNA: TGTGCCAGCAGCCGCCGAGCTGAAGCTTTCTTT

clone size: many
J gene: TRBJ1-3
V gene: TRBV28
D gene: -
CDR3 protein: CASSFPVGGSGNTIYF
CDR3 DNA: TGTGCCAGCAGTTTTCCCGTAGGGGGTTCCGGAAACACCATATATTTT

clone size: many
J gene: TRBJ2-7
V gene: TRBV3-1
D gene: TRBD2
CDR3 protein: CASSQGLAGSYEQYF
CDR3 DNA: TGTGCCAGCAGCCAAGGACTAGCGGGATCCTACGAGCAGTACTTC

clone size: -
J gene: TRBJ2-2
V gene: TRBV19
D gene: TRBD2
CDR3 protein: CASSILVTSGSGELFF
CDR3 DNA: TGTGCCAGTAGTATATTGGTGACTAGCGGGTCCGGGGAGCTGTTTTTT

clone size: many
J gene: TRBJ1-1
V gene: TRBV28
D gene: -
CDR3 protein: CASSQYDTEAFF
CDR3 DNA: TGTGCCAGCAGCCAATACGACACTGAAGCTTTCTTT

clone size: few
J gene: TRBJ1-1
V gene: TRBV20-1
D gene: TRBD1
CDR3 protein: CSARHDRADEAFF
CDR3 DNA: TGCAGTGCTAGACACGACAGGGCAGATGAAGCTTTCTTT

clone size: -
J gene: TRBJ2-1
V gene: TRBV28
D gene: TRBD2
CDR3 protein: CASSCERGGWCEQFF
CDR3 DNA: TGTGCCAGCAGTTGTGAGCGGGGGGGCTGGTGCGAGCAGTTCTTC

clone size: -
J gene: TRBJ2-3
V gene: TRBV27
D gene: TRBD2
CDR3 protein: CASSSSGGDPDTQYF
CDR3 DNA: TGTGCCAGCAGCTCAAGCGGGGGGGACCCAGATACGCAGTATTTT

clone size: -
J gene: TRBJ2-7
V gene: TRBV13
D gene: -
CDR3 protein: CASSPRGVEEAYEQYF
CDR3 DNA: TGTGCCAGCAGCCCCCGCGGGGTTGAAGAAGCATACGAGCAGTACTTC

clone size: many
J gene: TRBJ1-2
V gene: TRBV10-3
D gene: -
CDR3 protein: CAISEQGLSYGYTF
CDR3 DNA: TGTGCCATCAGTGAACAGGGCCTCTCGTATGGCTACACCTTC

clone size: many
J gene: TRBJ1-1
V gene: TRBV7-2
D gene: -
CDR3 protein: CASSFWANTEAFF
CDR3 DNA: TGTGCCAGCAGTTTTTGGGCGAACACTGAAGCTTTCTTT

clone size: many
J gene: TRBJ1-5
V gene: TRBV12-3/TRBV12-4
D gene: -
CDR3 protein: CASRRGGGNQPQHF
CDR3 DNA: TGTGCCAGCAGGAGAGGTGGCGGCAATCAGCCCCAGCATTTT

clone size: -
J gene: TRBJ2-3
V gene: TRBV29-1
D gene: TRBD2
CDR3 protein: CSVGTRLTDTQYF
CDR3 DNA: TGCAGCGTCGGGACTAGGCTCACAGATACGCAGTATTTT

clone size: many
J gene: TRBJ1-4
V gene: TRBV7-2
D gene: -
CDR3 protein: CASSPLRANEKLFF
CDR3 DNA: TGTGCCAGCAGCCCCTTGCGGGCTAATGAAAAACTGTTTTTT

clone size: many
J gene: TRBJ1-1
V gene: TRBV12-3/TRBV12-4
D gene: -
CDR3 protein: CASSLLMGGQVEAFF
CDR3 DNA: TGTGCCAGCAGTTTGTTAATGGGAGGGCAGGTTGAAGCTTTCTTT

clone size: -
J gene: TRBJ2-7
V gene: TRBV14
D gene: -
CDR3 protein: CASSQGYRPLGYEQYF
CDR3 DNA: TGTGCCAGCAGCCAAGGTTACAGGCCCTTGGGCTACGAGCAGTACTTC

clone size: many
J gene: TRBJ2-5
V gene: TRBV20-1
D gene: TRBD2
CDR3 protein: CSAIDLAGVVRETQYF
CDR3 DNA: TGCAGTGCTATTGATCTAGCGGGGGTGGTACGGGAGACCCAGTACTTC

clone size: -
J gene: TRBJ2-7
V gene: TRBV7-2
D gene: -
CDR3 protein: CASSFNQGYEQYF
CDR3 DNA: TGTGCCAGCAGCTTCAACCAGGGGTACGAGCAGTACTTC

clone size: few
J gene: TRBJ1-1
V gene: TRBV29-1
D gene: -
CDR3 protein: CSVATRMNTEAFF
CDR3 DNA: TGCAGCGTTGCTACACGCATGAACACTGAAGCTTTCTTT

clone size: -
J gene: TRBJ2-1
V gene: TRBV6-1
D gene: TRBD1
CDR3 protein: CASSLRTGGQYNEQFF
CDR3 DNA: TGTGCCAGCAGTCTGAGGACAGGGGGACAATACAATGAGCAGTTCTTC

clone size: -
J gene: TRBJ2-5
V gene: TRBV9
D gene: TRBD2
CDR3 protein: CASSVAGGWETQYF
CDR3 DNA: TGTGCCAGCAGCGTAGCGGGAGGATGGGAGACCCAGTACTTC

clone size: once
J gene: TRBJ2-7
V gene: TRBV4-3
D gene: TRBD2
CDR3 protein: CASSQVGSGGVLEQYF
CDR3 DNA: TGCGCCAGCAGCCAAGTAGGTAGCGGGGGGGTGCTGGAGCAGTACTTC

clone size: -
J gene: TRBJ2-1
V gene: TRBV13
D gene: -
CDR3 protein: CASSLARPPNEQFF
CDR3 DNA: TGTGCCAGCAGCTTAGCACGCCCGCCCAATGAGCAGTTCTTC

clone size: -
J gene: TRBJ1-5
V gene: TRBV3-1
D gene: -
CDR3 protein: CASSQESAGQPQHF
CDR3 DNA: TGTGCCAGCAGCCAGGAGTCAGCAGGTCAGCCCCAGCATTTT

clone size: -
J gene: TRBJ2-3
V gene: TRBV30
D gene: -
CDR3 protein: CAWTGPEGDTQYF
CDR3 DNA: TGTGCCTGGACAGGCCCGGAAGGAGATACGCAGTATTTT